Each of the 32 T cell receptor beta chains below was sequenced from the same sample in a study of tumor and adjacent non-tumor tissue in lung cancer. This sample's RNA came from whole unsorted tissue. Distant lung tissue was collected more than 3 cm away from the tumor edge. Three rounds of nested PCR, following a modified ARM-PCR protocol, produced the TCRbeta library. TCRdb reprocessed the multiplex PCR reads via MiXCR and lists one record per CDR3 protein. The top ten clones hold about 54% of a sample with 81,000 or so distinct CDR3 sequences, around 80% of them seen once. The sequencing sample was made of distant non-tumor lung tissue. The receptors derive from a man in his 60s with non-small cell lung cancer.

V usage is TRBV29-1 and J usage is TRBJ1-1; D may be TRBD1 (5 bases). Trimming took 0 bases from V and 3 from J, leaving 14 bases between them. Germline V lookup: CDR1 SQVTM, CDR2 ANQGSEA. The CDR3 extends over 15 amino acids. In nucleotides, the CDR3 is TGCAGCGTTGAAGAGAGGGACGGAGAGCACACTGAAGCTTTCTTT. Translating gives CSVEERDGEHTEAFF.

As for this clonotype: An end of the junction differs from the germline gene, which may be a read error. The CDR3 bases are TGTGCCATCAGCTCCCTAGTGGGAGGTTACAATGAGCAGTTCTTC. Its protein product is CAISSLVGGYNEQFF. V usage is TRBV11-3 and J usage is TRBJ2-1; possible D gene TRBD2, 6 bases. The CDR3 length is 15 residues. Per germline, CDR1 SGHNT and CDR2 YENEEA.

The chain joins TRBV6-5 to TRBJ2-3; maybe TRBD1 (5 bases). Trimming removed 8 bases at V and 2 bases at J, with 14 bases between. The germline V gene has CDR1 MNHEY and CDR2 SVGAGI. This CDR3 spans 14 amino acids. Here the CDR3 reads CASGLKGNTDTQYF. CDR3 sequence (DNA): TGTGCCAGCGGGCTAAAGGGGAACACAGATACGCAGTATTTT.

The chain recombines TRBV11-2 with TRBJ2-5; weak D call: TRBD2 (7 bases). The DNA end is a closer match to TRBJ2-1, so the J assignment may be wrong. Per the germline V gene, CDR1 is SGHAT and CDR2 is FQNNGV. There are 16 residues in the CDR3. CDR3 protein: CASSSTMGGPKESQFF. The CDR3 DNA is TGTGCCAGCAGCTCCACAATGGGGGGGCCAAAGGAGAGTCAGTTCTTC.

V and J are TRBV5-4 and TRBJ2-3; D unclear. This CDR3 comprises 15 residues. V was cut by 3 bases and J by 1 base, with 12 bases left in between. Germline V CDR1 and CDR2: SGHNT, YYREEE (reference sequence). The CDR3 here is CASSYYGIGTDTQYF. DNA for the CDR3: TGTGCCAGCAGCTATTATGGGATAGGCACAGATACGCAGTATTTT.

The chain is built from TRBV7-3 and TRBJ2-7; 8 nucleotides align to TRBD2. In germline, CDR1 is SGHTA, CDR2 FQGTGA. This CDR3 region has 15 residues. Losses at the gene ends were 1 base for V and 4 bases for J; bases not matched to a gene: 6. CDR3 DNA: TGTGCCAGCAGCTTAAACGCGGGGGGATATTACGAGCAGTACTTC. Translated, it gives CASSLNAGGYYEQYF.

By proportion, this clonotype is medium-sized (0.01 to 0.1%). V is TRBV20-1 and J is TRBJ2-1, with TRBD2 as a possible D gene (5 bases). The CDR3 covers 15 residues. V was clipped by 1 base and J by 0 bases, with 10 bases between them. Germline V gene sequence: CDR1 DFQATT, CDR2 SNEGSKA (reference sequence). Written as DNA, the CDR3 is TGCAGTGCTAGAGGGCTAGCCACCTCCTACAATGAGCAGTTCTTC. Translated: CSARGLATSYNEQFF.

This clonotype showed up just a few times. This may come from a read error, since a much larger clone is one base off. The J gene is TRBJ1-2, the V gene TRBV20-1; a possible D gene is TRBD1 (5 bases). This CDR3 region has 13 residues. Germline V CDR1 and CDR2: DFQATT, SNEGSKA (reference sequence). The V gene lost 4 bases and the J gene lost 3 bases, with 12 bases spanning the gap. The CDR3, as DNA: TGCAGTGCTAAGATAGGGGCCGACTATGGCTACACCTTC. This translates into CSAKIGADYGYTF.

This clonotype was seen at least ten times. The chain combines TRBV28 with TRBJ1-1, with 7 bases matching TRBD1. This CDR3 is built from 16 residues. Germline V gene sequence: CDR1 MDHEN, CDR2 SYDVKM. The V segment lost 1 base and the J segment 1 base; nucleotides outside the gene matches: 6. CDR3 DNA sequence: TGTGCCAGCAGTTTATCAGGGGGAGGGAAGAACACTGAAGCTTTCTTT. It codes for CASSLSGGGKNTEAFF.

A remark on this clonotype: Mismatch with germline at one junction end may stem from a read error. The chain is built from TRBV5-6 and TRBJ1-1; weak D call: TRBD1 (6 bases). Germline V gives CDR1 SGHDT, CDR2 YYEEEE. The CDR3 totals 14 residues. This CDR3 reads CASNPAGVDTEAFF. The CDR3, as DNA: TGTGCCAGCAACCCGGCAGGGGTGGACACTGAAGCATTCTTT.

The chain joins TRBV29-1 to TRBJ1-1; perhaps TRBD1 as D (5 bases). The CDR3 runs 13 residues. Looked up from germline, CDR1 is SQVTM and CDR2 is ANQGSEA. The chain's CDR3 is CNSSKSGGTEAFF. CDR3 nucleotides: TGCAACTCATCCAAGTCGGGGGGCACTGAAGCTTTCTTT.

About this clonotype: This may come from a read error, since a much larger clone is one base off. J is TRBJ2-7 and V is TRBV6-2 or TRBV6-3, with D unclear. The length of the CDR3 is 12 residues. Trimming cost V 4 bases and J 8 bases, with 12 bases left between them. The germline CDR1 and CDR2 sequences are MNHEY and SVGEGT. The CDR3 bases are TGTGCCAGCAGTTCCTACTGGGTTAAGCAGTACTTC. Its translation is CASSSYWVKQYF.

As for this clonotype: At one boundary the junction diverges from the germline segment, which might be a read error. In DNA, the CDR3 is TGCGCCAGCAGCCTGGTGGGCGAGAGGGCCCATGAGCAATTCTTC. Its translation is CASSLVGERAHEQFF. The chain uses TRBV4-1 and TRBJ2-1; TRBD2 is a possible D gene (5 bases). The V gene's germline CDR1 is MGHRA and CDR2 YSYEKL. The CDR3 has 15 residues.

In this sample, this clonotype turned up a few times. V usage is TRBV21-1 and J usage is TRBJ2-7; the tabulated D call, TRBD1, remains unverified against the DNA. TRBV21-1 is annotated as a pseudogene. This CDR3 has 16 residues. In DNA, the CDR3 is TGTGCCAGCAGCTTCAAACAGGGACGAATCTCCTACGAGCAGTACTTC. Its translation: CASSFKQGRISYEQYF.

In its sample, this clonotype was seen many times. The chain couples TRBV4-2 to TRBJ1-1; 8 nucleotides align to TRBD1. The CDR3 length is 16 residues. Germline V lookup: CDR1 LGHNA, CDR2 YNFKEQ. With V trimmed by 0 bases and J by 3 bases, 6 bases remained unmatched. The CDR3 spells CASSQDPGQGDTEAFF. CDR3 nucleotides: TGTGCCAGCAGCCAAGATCCCGGACAGGGAGACACTGAAGCTTTCTTT.

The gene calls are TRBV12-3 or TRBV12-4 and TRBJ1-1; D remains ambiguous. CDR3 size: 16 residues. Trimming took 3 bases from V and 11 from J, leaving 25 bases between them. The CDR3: CASSLVGLGMNSEAFF. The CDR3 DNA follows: TGTGCCAGCAGTTTGGTAGGATTAGGGATGAACAGTGAGGCTTTCTTT.

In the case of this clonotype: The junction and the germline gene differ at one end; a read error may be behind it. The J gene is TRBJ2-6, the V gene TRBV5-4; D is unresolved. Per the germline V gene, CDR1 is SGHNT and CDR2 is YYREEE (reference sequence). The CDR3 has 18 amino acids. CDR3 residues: CASNLGSSSPSGANVLTF. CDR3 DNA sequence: TGTGCCAGCAACTTGGGTTCCAGCTCCCCCTCAGGGGCCAACGTCCTGACTTTC.

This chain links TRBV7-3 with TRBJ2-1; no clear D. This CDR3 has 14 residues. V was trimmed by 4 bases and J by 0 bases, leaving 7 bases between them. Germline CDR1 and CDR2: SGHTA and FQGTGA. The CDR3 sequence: CASSSIGSYNEQFF. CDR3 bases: TGTGCCAGCAGCTCAATAGGCTCCTACAATGAGCAGTTCTTC. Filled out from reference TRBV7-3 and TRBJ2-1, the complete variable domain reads GAGVSQTPSNKVTEKGKYVELRCDPISGHTALYWYRQSLGQGPEFLIYFQGTGAADDSGLPNDRFFAVRPEGSVSTLKIQRTERGDSAVYLCASSSIGSYNEQFFGPGTRLTVL.

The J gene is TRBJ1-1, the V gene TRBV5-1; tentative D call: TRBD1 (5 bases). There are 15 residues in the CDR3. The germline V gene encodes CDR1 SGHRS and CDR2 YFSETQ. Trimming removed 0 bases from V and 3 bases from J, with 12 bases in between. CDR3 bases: TGCGCCAGCAGCTTGGCCGGGACTCCGGACACTGAAGCTTTCTTT. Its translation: CASSLAGTPDTEAFF.

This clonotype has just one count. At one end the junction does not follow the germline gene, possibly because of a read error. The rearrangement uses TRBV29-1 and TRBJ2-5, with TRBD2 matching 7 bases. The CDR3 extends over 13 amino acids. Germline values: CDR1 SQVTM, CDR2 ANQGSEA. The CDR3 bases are TGCAGAGTTGGATTGGCGGGGGAAGAGACCCAGTATTTC. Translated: CRVGLAGEETQYF.

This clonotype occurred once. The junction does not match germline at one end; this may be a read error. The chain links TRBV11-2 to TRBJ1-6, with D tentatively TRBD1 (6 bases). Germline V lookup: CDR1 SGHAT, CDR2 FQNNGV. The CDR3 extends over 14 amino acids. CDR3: CANSAWGRGPPLHF. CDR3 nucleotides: TGTGCCAACAGCGCGTGGGGGCGGGGACCACCCCTGCACTTT.

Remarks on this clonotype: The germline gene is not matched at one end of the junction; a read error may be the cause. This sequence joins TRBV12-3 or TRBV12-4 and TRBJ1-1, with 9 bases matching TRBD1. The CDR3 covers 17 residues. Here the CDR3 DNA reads TGCGCCAGCAGCATAACTACGACAGGGGGTATGAACACTGAAGCTTCCTTT. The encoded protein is CASSITTTGGMNTEASF.

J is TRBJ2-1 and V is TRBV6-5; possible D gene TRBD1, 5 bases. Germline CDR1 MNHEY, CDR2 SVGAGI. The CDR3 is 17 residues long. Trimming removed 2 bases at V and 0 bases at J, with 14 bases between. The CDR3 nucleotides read TGTGCCAGCAGTTACATATACAGGCCGAGCTCCTACAATGAGCAGTTCTTC. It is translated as CASSYIYRPSSYNEQFF.

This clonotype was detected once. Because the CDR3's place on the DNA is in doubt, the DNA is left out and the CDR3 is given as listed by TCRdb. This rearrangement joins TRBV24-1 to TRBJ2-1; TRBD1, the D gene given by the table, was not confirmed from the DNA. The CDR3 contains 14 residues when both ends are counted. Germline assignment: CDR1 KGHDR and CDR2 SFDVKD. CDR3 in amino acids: CATSDFAQGNEHFF.

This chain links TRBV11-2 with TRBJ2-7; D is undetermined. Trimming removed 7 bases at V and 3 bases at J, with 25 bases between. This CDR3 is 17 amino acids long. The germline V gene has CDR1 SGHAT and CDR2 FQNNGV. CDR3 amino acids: CASNIIPETLKGYEQYF. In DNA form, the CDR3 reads TGTGCCAGCAACATAATCCCCGAGACCCTCAAGGGCTACGAGCAGTACTTC.

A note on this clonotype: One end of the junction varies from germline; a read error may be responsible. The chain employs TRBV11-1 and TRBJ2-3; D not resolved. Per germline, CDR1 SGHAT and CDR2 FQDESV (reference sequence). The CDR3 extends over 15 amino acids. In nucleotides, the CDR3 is TGTGCCGGCAGCTTTTTCCTAGAGGTGGCAGATACGCAGTGTTTT. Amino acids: CAGSFFLEVADTQCF.

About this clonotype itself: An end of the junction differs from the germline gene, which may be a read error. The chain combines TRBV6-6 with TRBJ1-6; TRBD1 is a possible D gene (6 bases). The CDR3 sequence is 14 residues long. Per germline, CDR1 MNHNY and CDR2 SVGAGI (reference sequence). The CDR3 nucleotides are TGTACCAGCAGTAGGGCAGCAGGGGATTCACCCCTCCACTTT. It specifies CTSSRAAGDSPLHF.

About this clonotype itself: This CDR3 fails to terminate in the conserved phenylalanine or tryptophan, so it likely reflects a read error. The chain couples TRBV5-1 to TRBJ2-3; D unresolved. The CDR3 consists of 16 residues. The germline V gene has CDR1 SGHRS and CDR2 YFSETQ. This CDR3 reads CASSMGRALSTDMQYL. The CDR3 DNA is TGCGCCAGCAGCATGGGAAGGGCCCTTAGCACAGATATGCAGTATCTT.

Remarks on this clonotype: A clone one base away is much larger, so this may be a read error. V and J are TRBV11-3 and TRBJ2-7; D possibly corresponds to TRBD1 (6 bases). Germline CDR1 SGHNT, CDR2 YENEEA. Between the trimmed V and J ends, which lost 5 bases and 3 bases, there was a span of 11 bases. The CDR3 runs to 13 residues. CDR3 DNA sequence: TGTGCCAGCAGCGTCAGGGGCTACTACGAGCAGTACTTC. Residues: CASSVRGYYEQYF.

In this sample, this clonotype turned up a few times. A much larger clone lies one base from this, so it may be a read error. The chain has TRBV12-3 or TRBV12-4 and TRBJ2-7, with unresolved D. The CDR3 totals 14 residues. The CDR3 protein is CANSFSGRRGKQYF. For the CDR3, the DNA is TGTGCCAACAGTTTCTCCGGACGTCGTGGGAAGCAGTACTTC.

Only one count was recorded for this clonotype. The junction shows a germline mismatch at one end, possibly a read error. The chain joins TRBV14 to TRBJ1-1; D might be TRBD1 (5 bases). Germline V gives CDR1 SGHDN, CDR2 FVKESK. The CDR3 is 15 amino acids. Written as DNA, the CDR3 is TGTGCCAGCAGCCAAGTACGGGGCTTTGGGACTGAAGCTATCTTT. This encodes CASSQVRGFGTEAIF.

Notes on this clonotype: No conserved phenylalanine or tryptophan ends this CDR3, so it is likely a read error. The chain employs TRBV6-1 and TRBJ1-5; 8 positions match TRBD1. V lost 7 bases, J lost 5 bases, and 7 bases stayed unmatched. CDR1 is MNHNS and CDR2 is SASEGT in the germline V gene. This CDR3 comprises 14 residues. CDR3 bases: TGTGCCAGCAATATGGACAGGGTCTATCAGCCCCAGCATTAT. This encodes CASNMDRVYQPQHY.